This T cell receptor beta chain was identified in a study of blood T cell repertoires in COVID-19. Study details: In each case, the material was cDNA or gDNA derived from T cells, B-cell-depleted T cells, or PBMCs.

Generated by immunoSEQ multiplex PCR, the TCRdb table keeps only in-frame clones and is missing some. Altogether about 81,000 clones are present, about 96% being singletons, with the ten largest covering around 4.7%. The V gene lost 3 bases and the J gene lost 0 bases, with 22 bases spanning the gap. Germline values: CDR1 SGHNT, CDR2 YYREEE (reference sequence). The CDR3 totals 19 residues. The V call is TRBV5-4, the J call TRBJ2-1; D is perhaps TRBD2 (5 bases). Sequences were obtained from peripheral blood. The receptor was derived from a human donor with active COVID-19. The donor label of this sample is uncertain. CDR3 sequence reads: CASSSLTTTASFSYNEQFF. CDR3 DNA sequence: TGTGCCAGCAGCTCCTTGACTACTACCGCTAGCTTCTCCTACAATGAGCAGTTCTTC. The entire variable domain, with the rest obtained from reference TRBV5-4 and TRBJ2-1, is as follows: ETGVTQSPTHLIKTRGQQVTLRCSSQSGHNTVSWYQQALGQGPQFIFQYYREEENGRGNFPPRFSGLQFPNYSSELNVNALELDDSALYLCASSSLTTTASFSYNEQFFGPGTRLTVL.